Each of the 15 T cell receptor beta chains below was sequenced from the same sample in a study of shared clonotypes between healthy human individuals. The protocol was immunoSEQ multiplex PCR, while the TCRdb copy is restricted to in-frame clones and leaves out a portion. Of fewer than 100,000 clones listed, about two thirds were seen once; the top ten hold over 35%. The sequencing sample was made of memory CD8+ T cells sorted from blood. The subset denotes: CD45RO+ cells pooled with CCR7-negative TemRA cells. These receptors came from a young man in good health.

The table lists this clone with a few counts. The J gene is TRBJ1-2, the V gene TRBV25-1; tentatively, D is TRBD1 (5 bases). CDR1 is MGHDK, CDR2 SYGVNS, per germline. This CDR3 region has 16 residues. Trimming took 2 bases from V and 2 from J, leaving 15 bases between them. This CDR3 is CASSEGMAGGNYGYTF. The CDR3, as DNA: TGTGCCAGCAGTGAAGGAATGGCCGGGGGGAACTATGGCTACACCTTC.

The sample holds many counts of this clone. The gene calls are TRBV27 and TRBJ2-7; no reliable D call. The CDR3 length is 14 residues. The V gene lost 5 bases and the J gene lost 5 bases, with 16 bases spanning the gap. CDR1 is MNHEY and CDR2 is SMNVEV in the germline V gene (reference sequence). The CDR3 sequence is CASSIYPTTDEQYF. DNA for the CDR3: TGTGCCAGCAGTATATACCCTACGACTGACGAGCAGTACTTC.

This chain joins TRBV6-1 and TRBJ2-4, with D perhaps TRBD1 (6 bases). CDR1 and CDR2 from the germline V gene are MNHNS and SASEGT. CDR3 length: 13 residues. V was shortened by 3 bases and J by 3 bases, with 6 bases between the two germline ends. CDR3 coding DNA: TGTGCCAGCAGTGAGGACAGCAAAAACATTCAGTACTTC. Amino acids: CASSEDSKNIQYF.

This clone turned up a few times. The J gene is TRBJ1-4, the V gene TRBV28; D is perhaps TRBD1 (5 bases). Trimming stripped 6 bases from V and 7 bases from J, with 27 bases between. CDR3 size: 18 residues. The germline V gene encodes CDR1 MDHEN and CDR2 SYDVKM. The CDR3 nucleotides read TGTGCCAGCAGCCCATTATCACTTCAAGGGGTGTTGGGTGAAAAACTGTTTTTT. Its protein product is CASSPLSLQGVLGEKLFF.

The chain combines TRBV9 with TRBJ1-2; maybe TRBD1 (5 bases). In germline, CDR1 is SGDLS, CDR2 YYNGEE. Trimming cost V 0 bases and J 6 bases, with 18 bases left between them. CDR3 length: 16 amino acids. The CDR3 spells CASSVEVHGREDGYTF. As DNA, the CDR3 is TGTGCCAGCAGCGTAGAAGTCCATGGCAGGGAAGATGGCTACACCTTC.

This chain uses TRBV5-5 with TRBJ2-1, with D uncertain. Germline V lookup: CDR1 SGHKS, CDR2 YYEKEE (reference sequence). The CDR3 length is 14 residues. V lost 3 bases, J lost 8 bases, and 15 bases lay in between. CDR3 protein: CASSSLARFHEQFF. The CDR3 DNA reads as TGTGCCAGCAGCTCTTTGGCCAGATTCCATGAGCAGTTCTTC.

This clone appeared a few times. This chain links TRBV6-5 with TRBJ1-4, with 8 bases matching TRBD1. The CDR3 length is 13 residues. Germline CDR1 MNHEY, CDR2 SVGAGI. The V gene end was trimmed by 6 bases and the J gene end by 14 bases; junction bases not matched to a gene: 11. Here the CDR3 reads CASSPLSGTGLFF. CDR3 nucleotides: TGTGCCAGCAGCCCGTTGTCCGGGACAGGCCTGTTTTTT.

This rearrangement joins TRBV7-9 to TRBJ2-1; D may be TRBD1 (6 bases). This CDR3 comprises 16 residues. Germline values: CDR1 SEHNR, CDR2 FQNEAQ (reference sequence). V was trimmed by 2 bases and J by 4 bases, leaving 15 bases between them. The CDR3 DNA follows: TGTGCCAGCAGCTTAAAGGGGGTCGGAGAGTACAATGAGCAGTTCTTC. Its translation: CASSLKGVGEYNEQFF.

This sequence joins TRBV4-1 and TRBJ2-3; D is unclear. The CDR3 is made up of 15 amino acids. V was cut by 0 bases and J by 0 bases, with 7 bases left in between. CDR1 is MGHRA and CDR2 is YSYEKL in the germline V gene. The chain's CDR3 is CASSQEELSTDTQYF. In DNA form, the CDR3 reads TGCGCCAGCAGCCAAGAAGAGCTTAGCACAGATACGCAGTATTTT.

This sequence joins TRBV19 and TRBJ2-1; D is uncertain. The germline V gene has CDR1 LNHDA and CDR2 SQIVND (reference sequence). The ends were cut back, 0 bases at V and 6 bases at J, with 6 bases in the middle. The length of the CDR3 is 13 residues. CDR3 residues: CASSIDWGNEQFF. CDR3 nucleotides: TGTGCCAGTAGTATAGATTGGGGCAATGAGCAGTTCTTC.

This clone was detected only a few times. The chain uses TRBV19 and TRBJ2-7; 11 nucleotides align to TRBD2. CDR3 size: 13 residues. Unmatched junction bases numbered 3, after V lost 6 bases and J lost 5 bases. Germline V CDR1 and CDR2: LNHDA, SQIVND (reference sequence). In DNA form, the CDR3 reads TGTGCCAGTAGACTAGCGGGAGCCCACGAGCAGTACTTC. Translation gives CASRLAGAHEQYF.

In this sample, this clone turned up a few times. The chain carries TRBV7-2 and TRBJ2-7; 10 positions match TRBD1. The CDR3 totals 15 residues. The germline V gene has CDR1 SGHTA and CDR2 FQGNSA. V lost 2 bases, J lost 7 bases, and 8 bases stayed unmatched. This chain's CDR3 is CASSLTGTGVLEQYF. In DNA form, the CDR3 reads TGTGCCAGCAGCTTAACCGGGACAGGGGTGTTAGAGCAGTACTTC.

In its sample, this clone was seen a few times. The same CDR3 arises from other DNA sequences in this sample as well. The V and J genes are TRBV6-6 and TRBJ2-7, with D perhaps matching TRBD2 (7 bases). Trimming took off 0 bases at V and 0 bases at J, with 12 bases between the two ends. Germline V CDR1 and CDR2: MNHNY, SVGAGI (reference sequence). The CDR3 consists of 16 residues. The CDR3 is CASSYSGGTSSYEQYF. CDR3 bases: TGTGCCAGCAGTTACTCCGGGGGGACAAGCTCCTACGAGCAGTACTTC.

This clone was recorded once. The chain joins TRBV7-9 to TRBJ2-1; a weak D match, TRBD2 (5 bases). Between the trimmed V and J ends, which lost 2 bases and 8 bases, there was a span of 16 bases. The CDR3 is made up of 15 amino acids. Germline V gene data show CDR1 as SEHNR and CDR2 as FQNEAQ (reference sequence). Here the CDR3 reads CASSLLSSAGHEQFF. The CDR3 DNA reads TGTGCCAGCAGCTTATTATCCAGTGCGGGCCATGAGCAGTTCTTC.

This clone showed up just a few times. The CDR3 DNA is TGTGCCAGCAGCGGTGCGATAGGGACTAGCGGGAGAGCTAGCTACAATGAGCAGTTCTTC. It encodes CASSGAIGTSGRASYNEQFF. The chain joins TRBV2 to TRBJ2-1; TRBD2 agrees at 14 bases. This CDR3 comprises 20 residues. The germline V gene encodes CDR1 SNHLY and CDR2 FYNNEI. V lost 6 bases and J lost 3; bases outside the gene matches: 16.